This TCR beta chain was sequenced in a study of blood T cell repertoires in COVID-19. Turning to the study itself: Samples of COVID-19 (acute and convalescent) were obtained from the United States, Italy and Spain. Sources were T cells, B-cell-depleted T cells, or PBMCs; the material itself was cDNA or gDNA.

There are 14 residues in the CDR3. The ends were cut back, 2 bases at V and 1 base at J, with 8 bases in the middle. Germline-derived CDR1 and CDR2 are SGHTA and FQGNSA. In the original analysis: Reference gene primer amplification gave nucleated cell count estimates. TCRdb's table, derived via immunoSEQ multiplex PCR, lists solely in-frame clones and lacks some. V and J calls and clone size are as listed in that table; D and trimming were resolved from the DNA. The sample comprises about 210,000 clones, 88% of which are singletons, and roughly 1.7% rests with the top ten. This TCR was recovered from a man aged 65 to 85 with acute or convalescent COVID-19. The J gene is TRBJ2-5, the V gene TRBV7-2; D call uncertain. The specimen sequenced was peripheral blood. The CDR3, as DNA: TGTGCCAGCAGCTTATCCTCGAGCCAAGAGACCCAGTACTTC. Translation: CASSLSSSQETQYF.